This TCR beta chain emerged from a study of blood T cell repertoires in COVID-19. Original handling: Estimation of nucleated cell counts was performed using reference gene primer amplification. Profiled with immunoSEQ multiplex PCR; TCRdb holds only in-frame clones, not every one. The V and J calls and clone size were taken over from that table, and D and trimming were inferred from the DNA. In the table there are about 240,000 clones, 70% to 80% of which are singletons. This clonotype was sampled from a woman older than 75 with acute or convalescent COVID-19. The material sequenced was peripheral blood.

As DNA, the CDR3 is TGTGCCAGCAGTGCCGGAAGGGACAGGGCGTCCTACGAGCAGTACTTC. It translates to CASSAGRDRASYEQYF. V is TRBV6-1 and J is TRBJ2-7; TRBD1 agrees at 9 bases. V dropped 4 bases and J dropped 1; count of bases not matched to a gene: 8. The CDR3 contains 16 residues. Germline CDR1 MNHNS, CDR2 SASEGT.